The subject of this entry is one TCR beta chain. Its target antigen remains unknown. Base qualities are not at hand, and no much larger clone is one base apart. The data originate from a study of blood T cell repertoires in COVID-19 (dated by TCRdb to about 2020). Regarding the research as a whole: Samples covering the acute and convalescent phases of COVID-19 were provided by collaborators in the United States, Italy and Spain. The dataset comprised deeply sampled blood TCRbeta repertoires from subjects exposed to, actively infected with, or recovered from COVID-19. Samples came from the ongoing ImmuneRACE study (first 160 participants) plus 1,254 subjects from 6 global collaborators. The prospective study material was composed of cDNA or gDNA derived from T cells, B-cell-depleted T cells, or PBMCs. Where available, HLA class I and class II types were obtained from metadata supplied by the sample provider rather than from assay-based typing. Sample metadata almost always included a de-identified subject ID, COVID-19 status, age in years and sex. A freely available public database, intended as a resource for researchers studying the immune response to SARS-CoV-2, is where the repertoires were released. Findings and caveats that apply to the study as a whole: How much clinical and demographic metadata was included differed by source and by participant, and the metadata was provided uncurated.

The immunoSEQ Assay, a bias-controlled multiplex PCR, was used to amplify TCRbeta CDR3 regions from genomic DNA. The study's own analysis went as follows. The number of nucleated cells in each sample was estimated from the amplification of reference gene primers within the assay. To quantify the absolute abundance of each unique TCRbeta CDR3 rearrangement, sequence reads were collapsed and filtered. For each sample, productive Simpson clonality was calculated as the square root of Simpson's diversity index across productive rearrangements. TCRdb provides this immuneACCESS table in a form limited to in-frame rearrangements. Some clones are lacking; in checked studies, under half of them reflect an unresolved V gene, and why the rest are absent is not known. V, J and clone size reflect that table, while D and trimming were determined from the DNA. This sample has about 99,000 clones in its table, and over 65% of those were observed once. About 12% of the sample is taken by the ten largest.

The germline V gene supplies CDR1 SQVTM and CDR2 ANQGSEA. At the junction V is shortened by 7 bases and J by 5 bases, with 20 bases in between. Reading from cysteine to phenylalanine, the CDR3 counts 14 amino acids. This entry keeps only the CDR3 DNA: 42 bases, framed from base 1. Each collaborating institution followed its own protocols to collect whole blood in K2EDTA tubes. For TCRbeta analysis, collaborator samples were shipped as frozen whole blood, as isolated PBMCs, or as DNA extracted from either sample type. The specimen sequenced was peripheral blood. The sequence links TRBV29-1 to TRBJ1-1; a weak D assignment points to TRBD1 (6 bases agree). This receptor was taken from a human donor in a cohort sampled during active COVID-19. The CDR3 has the sequence CSAVNRARGTEAFF. The nucleotide sequence reads as follows: TGCAGCGCCGTGAACAGGGCTAGAGGGACTGAAGCTTTCTTT.